These 22 T cell receptor beta chains originate from one sample sequenced in a study of blood T cell repertoires in COVID-19. Method: immunoSEQ multiplex PCR; TCRdb's copy keeps in-frame clones and lacks some. The sample carries around 190,000 clones, roughly nine tenths recorded once. Specimen: peripheral blood. These receptor sequences come from a young man who had recovered from COVID-19.

In its sample, this clone was seen once. This chain links TRBV7-2 with TRBJ1-3; D is unclear. Trimming took off 3 bases at V and 0 bases at J, with 6 bases between the two ends. CDR1 is SGHTA, CDR2 FQGNSA, per germline. The CDR3 has 14 amino acids. CDR3 region: CASSFGSSGNTIYF. CDR3 coding DNA: TGTGCCAGCAGCTTCGGGAGCTCTGGAAACACCATATATTTT. The whole variable domain, filled in from reference TRBV7-2 and TRBJ1-3, reads GAGVSQSPSNKVTEKGKDVELRCDPISGHTALYWYRQSLGQGLEFLIYFQGNSAPDKSGLPSDRFSAERTGGSVSTLTIQRTQQEDSAVYLCASSFGSSGNTIYFGEGSWLTVV.

The sample holds one count of this clone. The chain uses TRBV7-2 and TRBJ1-5; 8 bases match TRBD1. The CDR3 spans 16 residues. V was pared by 5 bases and J by 5 bases, with 11 bases of the junction left unmatched. Germline V gives CDR1 SGHTA, CDR2 FQGNSA. The CDR3 here is CASSVRGSQGDQPQHF. DNA of the CDR3: TGTGCCAGCAGCGTTAGGGGGTCACAGGGGGATCAGCCCCAGCATTTT.

The CDR3 loop reads CASGPSPLFYEQYF. The CDR3 DNA sequence: TGTGCCAGCGGACCTAGCCCCCTGTTCTACGAGCAGTACTTC. This chain uses TRBV6-5 with TRBJ2-7, with D possibly being TRBD2 (5 bases). This CDR3 region has 14 residues. Trimming left V 8 bases short and J 3 bases short, with 17 bases between. Germline CDR1 MNHEY, CDR2 SVGAGI.

This chain links TRBV7-2 with TRBJ2-5; a possible D gene is TRBD2 (5 bases). Germline CDR1 reads SGHTA; CDR2 reads FQGNSA. V dropped 3 bases and J dropped 2 bases, with 13 bases sitting between them. The CDR3 spans 15 residues. Written as DNA, the CDR3 is TGTGCCAGCAGCTTCCGCCGGACTGGGCAAGAGACCCAGTACTTC. Its protein product is CASSFRRTGQETQYF.

The rearrangement uses TRBV3-1 (or the pseudogene TRBV3-2) and TRBJ1-2, with 8 bases matching TRBD1. Looked up from germline, CDR1 is LGHDT and CDR2 is YNNKEL (reference sequence). J lost 8 bases, V lost 4 bases, and 18 bases had no gene match. The CDR3 has 17 residues. The DNA for the CDR3 is TGTGCCAGCAGCCGAGTAAGCGGGACAGGAGCTTTGTGGGGCTACACCTTC. Translating gives CASSRVSGTGALWGYTF.

This chain links TRBV19 with TRBJ2-7; possible D gene TRBD2, 6 bases. The germline CDR1 and CDR2 sequences are LNHDA and SQIVND (reference sequence). The length of the CDR3 is 13 residues. Trimming took 4 bases from V and 4 from J, leaving 11 bases between them. The CDR3 DNA sequence: TGTGCCAGTAGTAAGGCGGGGACGTACGAGCAGTACTTC. Its translation is CASSKAGTYEQYF. Full variable domain (missing parts from reference TRBV19 and TRBJ2-7): DGGITQSPKYLFRKEGQNVTLSCEQNLNHDAMYWYRQDPGQGLRLIYYSQIVNDFQKGDIAEGYSVSREKKESFPLTVTSAQKNPTAFYLCASSKAGTYEQYFGPGTRLTVT.

For this clone: Other DNA sequences in the sample encode the same CDR3. This sequence joins TRBV7-2 and TRBJ2-5; D might be TRBD2 (7 bases). V lost 0 bases and J 5 bases, leaving 10 bases between the germline ends. Germline assignment: CDR1 SGHTA and CDR2 FQGNSA. This CDR3 comprises 14 residues. CDR3 bases: TGTGCCAGCAGCTTAGCGGGAGGGGGGGAGACCCAGTACTTC. Amino acids: CASSLAGGGETQYF.

This chain connects TRBV18 to TRBJ2-7, with 7 bases fitting TRBD1. From germline, CDR1 is KGHSH and CDR2 LQKENI. The CDR3 loop spans 14 amino acids. J was trimmed by 1 base and V by 4 bases; bases with no gene match: 4. The CDR3 sequence is CASSRGQPSYEQYF. The CDR3 DNA sequence: TGTGCCAGCTCACGGGGACAGCCTTCCTACGAGCAGTACTTC.

The chain recombines TRBV5-8 with TRBJ2-3, with TRBD2 matching over 9 bases. The CDR3 totals 16 residues. Germline V lookup: CDR1 SGHTS, CDR2 YDEGEE. Trimming at V came to 2 bases and at J to 2 bases, leaving 6 bases not matched to a gene. CDR3 sequence: CASSFFPSGATDTQYF. DNA for the CDR3: TGTGCCAGCAGCTTTTTCCCTAGCGGGGCCACAGATACGCAGTATTTT.

The J gene is TRBJ1-4, the V gene TRBV5-6; D unresolved. There are 13 residues in the CDR3. Germline V gene data show CDR1 as SGHDT and CDR2 as YYEEEE. V lost 2 bases and J 11 bases, leaving 13 bases between the germline ends. The CDR3 loop is CASSLSGGGKLFF. CDR3 DNA sequence: TGTGCCAGCAGCTTAAGCGGCGGCGGGAAACTGTTTTTT.

The chain's CDR3 is CASSHELEETQYF. CDR3 bases: TGCGCCAGCAGCCACGAATTAGAAGAGACCCAGTACTTC. The chain joins TRBV4-3 to TRBJ2-5, with D unresolved. This CDR3 region has 13 residues. V was cut by 3 bases and J by 3 bases, with 8 bases left in between. Germline V lookup: CDR1 LGHNA, CDR2 YSLEER.

The rearrangement uses TRBV14 and TRBJ2-5, with 8 bases aligning to TRBD2. CDR3 length equals 18 residues. V was clipped by 4 bases and J by 6 bases; unmatched bases: 19. CDR1 and CDR2 from the germline V gene are SGHDN and FVKESK. The CDR3: CASSRLQEIAGGRKTQYF. As DNA, the CDR3 is TGTGCCAGCAGCCGCTTACAGGAGATTGCGGGAGGAAGGAAGACCCAGTACTTC.

V is TRBV4-1 and J is TRBJ2-7, with D possibly being TRBD1 (6 bases). Looked up from germline, CDR1 is MGHRA and CDR2 is YSYEKL. This CDR3 contains 17 residues. V lost 1 base to trimming and J lost 0 bases, with 16 bases between them. The DNA for the CDR3 is TGCGCCAGCAGCCAAGTGTCACAGGGAAGATCCTCCTACGAGCAGTACTTC. Its protein is CASSQVSQGRSSYEQYF.

The table lists this clone with a count of one. The V call is TRBV7-6, the J call TRBJ2-7, with 8 positions matching TRBD2. This CDR3 has 15 amino acids. Germline assignment: CDR1 SGHVS and CDR2 FNYEAQ. The V and J ends lost 1 base and 5 bases, in that order; junction bases with no gene match: 7. CDR3 region: CASSLGPAGDDEQYF. DNA for the CDR3: TGTGCCAGCAGCTTAGGGCCAGCGGGAGACGACGAGCAGTACTTC. Supplemented by reference TRBV7-6 and TRBJ2-7, the full variable domain reads GAGVSQSPRYKVTKRGQDVALRCDPISGHVSLYWYRQALGQGPEFLTYFNYEAQQDKSGLPNDRFSAERPEGSISTLTIQRTEQRDSAMYRCASSLGPAGDDEQYFGPGTRLTVT.

J is TRBJ2-5 and V is TRBV2, with a weak D call TRBD1 (6 bases). This CDR3 has 16 residues. V lost 0 bases and J 5 bases, leaving 16 bases between the germline ends. The germline CDR1 and CDR2 sequences are SNHLY and FYNNEI. For the CDR3, the DNA is TGTGCCAGCAGTGAAGCGCGGTCTGGGGGCGGCGAGACCCAGTACTTC. Translation gives CASSEARSGGGETQYF. Together with reference TRBV2 and TRBJ2-5, the CDR3 gives the full variable domain: EPEVTQTPSHQVTQMGQEVILRCVPISNHLYFYWYRQILGQKVEFLVSFYNNEISEKSEIFDDQFSVERPDGSNFTLKIRSTKLEDSAMYFCASSEARSGGGETQYFGPGTRLLVL.

V is TRBV9 and J is TRBJ2-2, with D perhaps matching TRBD2 (5 bases). The CDR3 loop spans 16 amino acids. Trimming removed 0 bases at V and 4 bases at J, with 13 bases between. CDR1 and CDR2 (germline): SGDLS, YYNGEE. The CDR3 nucleotides are TGTGCCAGCAGCGTAGATGAGGGATCGACCACCGGGGAGCTGTTTTTT. This codes for CASSVDEGSTTGELFF.

The chain carries TRBV6-5 and TRBJ2-7; TRBD1 matches at 9 bases. The ends lost 4 bases at V and 2 bases at J; junction bases unmatched: 6. Germline V gene lookup returns CDR1 MNHEY and CDR2 SVGAGI. The CDR3 loop spans 15 amino acids. For the CDR3, the DNA is TGTGCCAGCAGTTCCCGGGACAGGGTACCCTACGAGCAGTACTTC. Its translation is CASSSRDRVPYEQYF.

This clone was picked up one time. V gene TRBV7-8 combines with J gene TRBJ1-3; 8 positions agree with TRBD1. CDR3 length equals 15 residues. V trimming: 5 bases; J trimming: 0 bases; junction bases outside the gene matches: 3. Germline CDR1 is SGHVS and CDR2 is FQNEAQ. The CDR3 protein is CASSRDRGSGNTIYF. DNA for the CDR3: TGTGCCAGCAGCCGTGACAGGGGCTCTGGAAACACCATATATTTT.

The V and J genes are TRBV7-9 and TRBJ2-1, with 7 bases lining up with TRBD1. Per germline, CDR1 SEHNR and CDR2 FQNEAQ (reference sequence). V lost 6 bases and J lost 4; bases outside the gene matches: 9. The CDR3 length is 15 residues. The DNA of the CDR3 is TGTGCCAGCAGGACCGGACAGGTCTCTTACAATGAGCAGTTCTTC. It is translated as CASRTGQVSYNEQFF.

The genes are TRBV4-3 and TRBJ2-1, with a weak D call TRBD1 (6 bases). CDR1 is LGHNA and CDR2 is YSLEER in the germline V gene. The CDR3 runs 18 residues. With 0 bases removed from V and 2 bases from J, the gap between germline ends came to 17 bases. The CDR3 DNA follows: TGCGCCAGCAGCCAAGATCCCCGACAGGAATCGACCTACAATGAGCAGTTCTTC. This encodes CASSQDPRQESTYNEQFF.

This CDR3 is CASSNHGGGAVTEAFF. CDR3 in DNA: TGTGCCAGCTCCAATCACGGCGGGGGAGCCGTTACTGAAGCTTTCTTT. This chain joins TRBV18 and TRBJ1-1; possibly TRBD1 for D (5 bases). From germline, CDR1 is KGHSH and CDR2 LQKENI. The CDR3 has 16 amino acids. Trimming left V 6 bases short and J 5 bases short, with 22 bases between.

The CDR3 coding sequence is TGCGCCAGCAGCCAAGATGCGGGGGGCTTTGGAAACACCATATATTTT. Its protein is CASSQDAGGFGNTIYF. This chain joins TRBV4-3 and TRBJ1-3; a weak D match, TRBD1 (6 bases). Germline V gives CDR1 LGHNA, CDR2 YSLEER. The germline V and J ends were trimmed by 0 bases and 3 bases, with 12 bases remaining between them. The CDR3 length is 16 residues.